This T cell receptor (beta chain) was retrieved from a study of cytotoxic CD8 clonotypes in ibrutinib-treated CLL. General study points: Clonality went up at the time of ibrutinib response, stayed stable in sustained remission, and later dropped back toward its baseline level at progression. Public clonotypes were uncommon and contracted or stayed stable on treatment.

About 2 micrograms of genomic DNA came from cryopreserved PBMCs for TCR beta libraries. Here immunoSEQ multiplex PCR was the method, and the copy in TCRdb shows in-frame clones only, minus some. The table includes 150,000 to 200,000 clones, around 84% detected once. Concerning this clone itself: Its antigen is unidentified.

The material was PBMCs, obtained after 12 months of ibrutinib treatment. This TCR derives from a human donor with chronic lymphocytic leukemia.

The CDR3: CASSSGTYEQYF. CDR3 bases: TGTGCCAGCAGCTCCGGGACCTACGAGCAGTACTTC. The gene calls are TRBV6-5 and TRBJ2-7; perhaps TRBD2 as D (5 bases). The CDR3 is made up of 12 amino acids. CDR1 and CDR2 from the germline V gene are MNHEY and SVGAGI. Trimming left V 6 bases short and J 2 bases short, with 8 bases between.